These 21 T cell receptor beta chains were sequenced from one sample in a study of identical twins. TCRdb used MiXCR to reprocess the 5' RACE reads, holding one entry per CDR3 protein. The sample yields 420,000 or so distinct CDR3 sequences, about a fifth seen once. The sequenced sample consisted of naive T cells sorted from blood. The receptors shown here come from a man aged 45 to 65 in good health.

This clonotype has more than one count but fewer than ten. This rearrangement joins TRBV20-1 to TRBJ2-1; TRBD1 might be the D (5 bases). The CDR3 is 12 amino acids. V lost 7 bases and J lost 8, with 15 bases in between. Per germline, CDR1 DFQATT and CDR2 SNEGSKA (reference sequence). The CDR3 here is CSVRKPGHEQFF. CDR3 bases: TGCAGTGTTCGGAAACCAGGGCATGAGCAGTTCTTC.

This clonotype occurred many times. This chain's CDR3 is CASSPHPRTAVSGELFF. The CDR3 DNA is TGTGCCAGCAGCCCCCACCCGCGGACAGCGGTATCCGGGGAGCTGTTTTTT. V usage is TRBV7-9 and J usage is TRBJ2-2, with D perhaps matching TRBD1 (6 bases). Trimming pared 5 bases from V and 6 bases from J, leaving 22 bases between. This CDR3 is built from 17 residues. Germline V gene data show CDR1 as SEHNR and CDR2 as FQNEAQ (reference sequence).

This clonotype was counted ten times or more. The V call is TRBV5-1, the J call TRBJ1-2, with unresolved D. Germline lookup yields CDR1 SGHRS and CDR2 YFSETQ. This CDR3 region has 15 residues. V was trimmed by 4 bases and J by 7 bases, leaving 20 bases between them. CDR3 loop: CASSPSRASEGGYTF. CDR3 sequence (DNA): TGCGCCAGCAGCCCATCGAGGGCCTCGGAGGGTGGCTACACCTTC. Looking up the rest from reference TRBV5-1 and TRBJ1-2 gives the full variable domain: KAGVTQTPRYLIKTRGQQVTLSCSPISGHRSVSWYQQTPGQGLQFLFEYFSETQRNKGNFPGRFSGRQFSNSRSEMNVSTLELGDSALYLCASSPSRASEGGYTFGSGTRLTVV.

This clonotype has more than one count but fewer than ten. This chain connects TRBV7-6 to TRBJ2-1; 9 bases map to TRBD2. The CDR3 is made up of 16 amino acids. The germline V gene has CDR1 SGHVS and CDR2 FNYEAQ. The trim removed 1 base at V and 7 bases at J, leaving 8 bases unmatched. The chain's CDR3 is CASSLVVAGARNEQFF. The CDR3 DNA reads as TGTGCCAGCAGCTTAGTAGTAGCGGGAGCTAGGAATGAGCAGTTCTTC.

This chain links TRBV4-3 with TRBJ2-1; no definite D call. The CDR3 sequence is 17 residues long. Per germline, CDR1 LGHNA and CDR2 YSLEER. Trimming took off 0 bases at V and 0 bases at J, with 12 bases between the two ends. CDR3 protein: CASSQDLGMSSYNEQFF. The CDR3 bases are TGCGCCAGCAGCCAAGATCTGGGTATGAGCTCCTACAATGAGCAGTTCTTC.

This chain uses TRBV4-3 with TRBJ2-3, with TRBD1 identical over 7 bases. The V and J ends lost 3 bases and 0 bases, in that order; junction bases with no gene match: 3. The CDR3 consists of 15 residues. Germline CDR1 reads LGHNA; CDR2 reads YSLEER. CDR3 bases: TGCGCCAGCAGCCAGACAGGGCTGAGCACAGATACGCAGTATTTT. Protein: CASSQTGLSTDTQYF.

The rearrangement uses TRBV29-1 and TRBJ2-6; D call uncertain. V was trimmed by 3 bases and J by 3 bases, leaving 3 bases between them. CDR1 is SQVTM, CDR2 ANQGSEA, per germline. The CDR3 runs 12 residues. The CDR3 bases are TGCAGCGTTGAGGTTGGGGCCAACGTCCTGACTTTC. Amino acids: CSVEVGANVLTF.

This clonotype was observed at least ten times. V gene TRBV4-3 combines with J gene TRBJ2-1; 9 nucleotides line up with TRBD2. The CDR3 is made up of 17 amino acids. J lost 2 bases, V lost 0 bases, and 5 bases had no gene match. Germline CDR1 is LGHNA and CDR2 is YSLEER. The CDR3: CASSQDSGGRAYNEQFF. The CDR3 DNA is TGCGCCAGCAGCCAAGATAGCGGCGGGAGGGCCTACAATGAGCAGTTCTTC.

This clonotype showed up just a few times. The chain uses TRBV28 and TRBJ2-7; D is unclear. This CDR3 is built from 15 residues. Per germline, CDR1 MDHEN and CDR2 SYDVKM. Trimming left V 3 bases short and J 2 bases short, with 14 bases between. The CDR3: CASSFSMRNTYEQYF. DNA for the CDR3: TGTGCCAGCAGTTTTTCTATGCGGAACACCTACGAGCAGTACTTC.

This clonotype has at least ten counts. The J gene is TRBJ1-2, the V gene TRBV20-1; 8 nucleotides align to TRBD1. The CDR3 sequence is 15 residues long. The junction had 7 bases not matched to a gene; V was cut back by 0 bases and J by 4 bases. Germline CDR1 DFQATT, CDR2 SNEGSKA (reference sequence). CDR3 sequence reads: CSARDTFRGPYGYTF. The CDR3 nucleotides read TGCAGTGCTAGAGATACTTTCAGGGGGCCCTATGGCTACACCTTC.

The chain joins TRBV20-1 to TRBJ2-4; perhaps TRBD1 as D (6 bases). The CDR3 is 13 amino acids. CDR1 is DFQATT and CDR2 is SNEGSKA in the germline V gene (reference sequence). Trimming shortened V by 6 bases and J by 8 bases, and 17 bases separated the two germline ends. The CDR3 coding sequence is TGCAGTGCCTCCAGGACAGTGAGAGACATTCAGTACTTC. Its protein is CSASRTVRDIQYF.

This clonotype was observed a few times. The chain joins TRBV12-3 or TRBV12-4 to TRBJ2-2; D unclear. V dropped 5 bases and J dropped 7 bases, with 8 bases sitting between them. This CDR3 is built from 12 residues. The CDR3 DNA follows: TGTGCCAGCAGTCCCACTGGCGGGGAGCTGTTTTTT. It encodes CASSPTGGELFF.

This clonotype came up a few times. V is TRBV28 and J is TRBJ2-4; 13 bases line up with TRBD2. The germline gives CDR1 MDHEN, CDR2 SYDVKM. V dropped 6 bases and J dropped 2; count of bases not matched to a gene: 4. The CDR3 contains 16 residues. CDR3 region: CASRLGLAGSKNIQYF. Written as DNA, the CDR3 is TGTGCCAGCAGGCTGGGACTAGCGGGATCCAAAAACATTCAGTACTTC.

The chain combines TRBV10-3 with TRBJ2-5, with 8 positions matching TRBD2. The germline gives CDR1 ENHRY, CDR2 SYGVKD. This CDR3 has 15 amino acids. Trimming took 3 bases from V and 2 from J; bases not matched to a gene: 5. DNA of the CDR3: TGTGCCATCAGTGACTACGGGAGGGAACAAGAGACCCAGTACTTC. It is translated as CAISDYGREQETQYF.

This clonotype was observed many times. The genes are TRBV12-3 or TRBV12-4 and TRBJ1-5; D unclear. V was clipped by 0 bases and J by 0 bases, with 6 bases between them. CDR3 length equals 15 residues. The CDR3 DNA sequence: TGTGCCAGCAGTTTAGCAGCGAATAGCAATCAGCCCCAGCATTTT. Translating it yields CASSLAANSNQPQHF.

This clonotype was seen a few times. The chain recombines TRBV11-2 with TRBJ2-7; tentatively, D is TRBD2 (5 bases). This CDR3 is 13 amino acids long. Germline V gene data show CDR1 as SGHAT and CDR2 as FQNNGV. The V gene lost 1 base and the J gene lost 4 bases, with 8 bases spanning the gap. The CDR3 sequence: CASSLVGLYEQYF. The CDR3 DNA reads as TGTGCCAGCAGCTTAGTAGGACTTTACGAGCAGTACTTC.

The rearrangement joins TRBV5-1 to TRBJ2-1; 9 nucleotides agree with TRBD1. The CDR3 has 16 amino acids. V dropped 0 bases and J dropped 9; count of bases not matched to a gene: 10. Germline lookup yields CDR1 SGHRS and CDR2 YFSETQ. The CDR3 loop reads CASSLAGTGIPGEQFF. CDR3 DNA sequence: TGCGCCAGCAGCTTGGCCGGGACAGGGATTCCCGGTGAGCAGTTCTTC.

This clonotype was seen a handful of times. The chain links TRBV21-1 to TRBJ2-5; TRBD1, the D gene given by the table, was not confirmed from the DNA. TRBV21-1 is a pseudogene segment. The CDR3 consists of 17 residues. DNA for the CDR3: TGTGCCAGCAGCAAACCCCGACAGGGACCCCCCCAAGAGACCCAGTACTTC. Protein product: CASSKPRQGPPQETQYF.

The CDR3: CASTRGAPTREAFF. CDR3 nucleotides: TGTGCCAGCACCCGAGGGGCTCCTACACGGGAAGCTTTCTTT. The chain has TRBV12-3 or TRBV12-4 and TRBJ1-1; tentatively, D is TRBD1 (5 bases). The CDR3 spans 14 residues. The V end lost 7 bases, the J end lost 8 bases, and 20 bases lay between the germline ends.

This clonotype has at least ten counts. The CDR3 DNA follows: TGTGCCAGCAGCTCTGGCGCCCAGGGCCGGTATGGCTACACCTTC. This gives the protein CASSSGAQGRYGYTF. The chain employs TRBV7-2 and TRBJ1-2; D may be TRBD1 (5 bases). The CDR3 runs to 15 residues. From germline, CDR1 is SGHTA and CDR2 FQGNSA. V gave up 4 bases and J gave up 5 bases, with 17 bases separating them. The full variable domain, completed using reference TRBV7-2 and TRBJ1-2, is GAGVSQSPSNKVTEKGKDVELRCDPISGHTALYWYRQSLGQGLEFLIYFQGNSAPDKSGLPSDRFSAERTGGSVSTLTIQRTQQEDSAVYLCASSSGAQGRYGYTFGSGTRLTVV.

CDR3 sequence (DNA): TGTGCCAGCAGCTTAGGGTGGGGGATGGGCTACAATGAGCAGTTCTTC. The encoded protein is CASSLGWGMGYNEQFF. V and J are TRBV5-5 and TRBJ2-1; D tentatively reads TRBD1 or TRBD2 (5 bases each). The CDR3 length is 16 residues. Trimming pared 2 bases from V and 3 bases from J, leaving 15 bases between. Germline CDR1 is SGHKS and CDR2 is YYEKEE (reference sequence).